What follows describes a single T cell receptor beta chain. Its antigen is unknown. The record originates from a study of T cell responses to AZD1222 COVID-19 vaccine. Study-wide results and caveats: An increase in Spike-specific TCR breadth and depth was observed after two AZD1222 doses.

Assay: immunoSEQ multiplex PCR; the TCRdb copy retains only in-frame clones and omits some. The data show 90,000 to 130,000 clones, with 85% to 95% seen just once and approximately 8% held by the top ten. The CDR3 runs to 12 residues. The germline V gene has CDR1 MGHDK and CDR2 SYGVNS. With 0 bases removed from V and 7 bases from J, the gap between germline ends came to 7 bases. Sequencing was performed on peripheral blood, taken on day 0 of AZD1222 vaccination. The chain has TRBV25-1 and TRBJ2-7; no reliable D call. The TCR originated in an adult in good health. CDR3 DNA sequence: TGTGCCAGCAGTGAATATGAGACAGAGCAGTACTTC. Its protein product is CASSEYETEQYF.